A selection of T cell receptor beta chains follows, all from one sample in a study of OX40 agonist ivuxolimab in advanced cancers. The repertoire was sequenced with immunoSEQ multiplex PCR; TCRdb's copy has only in-frame clones and lacks some. Found here are about 36,000 clones, about 81% of them singletons; the top ten hold about 20%. Sequences were derived from CD4+ or CD8+ T cells sorted from blood, sampled in a trial of the OX40 agonist ivuxolimab. The receptors were gathered from an adult with an advanced solid tumor such as melanoma, head and neck, liver or kidney cancer. Both conserved end residues are part of each CDR3. The order of the fields is V gene, J gene, D gene, clone size, CDR3 protein, CDR3 DNA. A D gene is named only where the DNA matches it firmly. A row's size may be missing; if present it is once, few, many or a size class.

V gene: TRBV18
J gene: TRBJ2-2
D gene: .
clone size: .
CDR3 protein: CASSPRRRLGAEELFF
CDR3 DNA: TGTGCCAGCTCACCACGCAGAAGACTAGGAGCGGAGGAGCTGTTTTTT

V gene: TRBV6-5
J gene: TRBJ1-1
D gene: .
clone size: .
CDR3 protein: CASTIAGTEAFF
CDR3 DNA: TGTGCCAGCACTATTGCAGGCACTGAAGCTTTCTTT

V gene: TRBV30
J gene: TRBJ1-2
D gene: .
clone size: .
CDR3 protein: CAWRKGGYTF
CDR3 DNA: TGTGCCTGGAGGAAGGGTGGCTACACCTTC

V gene: TRBV27
J gene: TRBJ1-6
D gene: TRBD1
clone size: few
CDR3 protein: CASSDLDGTGVNSPLHF
CDR3 DNA: TGTGCCAGCAGTGACCTCGACGGGACAGGGGTAAATTCACCCCTCCACTTT

V gene: TRBV6-6
J gene: TRBJ1-2
D gene: .
clone size: .
CDR3 protein: CASRVLDGWNGYTF
CDR3 DNA: TGTGCCAGCAGGGTACTGGACGGCTGGAATGGCTACACCTTC

V gene: TRBV18
J gene: TRBJ2-1
D gene: .
clone size: .
CDR3 protein: CASSGQHRNEQFF
CDR3 DNA: TGTGCCAGCTCAGGGCAGCACCGCAATGAGCAGTTCTTC

V gene: TRBV7-3
J gene: TRBJ2-1
D gene: .
clone size: .
CDR3 protein: CASSLNNEQFF
CDR3 DNA: TGTGCCAGCAGCTTAAACAATGAGCAGTTCTTC

V gene: TRBV2
J gene: TRBJ2-5
D gene: .
clone size: .
CDR3 protein: CASKRSQETQYF
CDR3 DNA: TGTGCCAGCAAAAGGTCCCAGGAGACCCAGTACTTC

V gene: TRBV28
J gene: TRBJ1-5
D gene: .
clone size: .
CDR3 protein: CASSSSGGRSQPQHF
CDR3 DNA: TGTGCCAGCAGTTCAAGTGGGGGAAGGAGTCAGCCCCAGCATTTT

V gene: TRBV5-1
J gene: TRBJ1-2
D gene: .
clone size: .
CDR3 protein: CASSFGDSDAHTF
CDR3 DNA: TGCGCCAGCAGCTTCGGTGACAGCGACGCACACACCTTC

V gene: TRBV28
J gene: TRBJ1-2
D gene: TRBD1
clone size: .
CDR3 protein: CASSWALQGEYGYTF
CDR3 DNA: TGTGCCAGCAGTTGGGCCTTACAGGGGGAATATGGCTACACCTTC

V gene: TRBV18
J gene: TRBJ1-2
D gene: TRBD1
clone size: .
CDR3 protein: CASSLSQGALGYTF
CDR3 DNA: TGTGCCAGCTCACTATCACAGGGGGCGCTTGGCTACACCTTC

V gene: TRBV28
J gene: TRBJ2-1
D gene: TRBD2
clone size: .
CDR3 protein: CASSSPASGRPEQFF
CDR3 DNA: TGTGCCAGCAGTTCCCCCGCAAGCGGGAGACCGGAGCAGTTCTTC

V gene: TRBV5-5
J gene: TRBJ1-2
D gene: .
clone size: .
CDR3 protein: CASSLSAISISGTYGYTF
CDR3 DNA: TGTGCCAGCAGCTTATCGGCAATTAGCATAAGCGGCACCTATGGCTACACCTTC

V gene: TRBV15
J gene: TRBJ2-5
D gene: .
clone size: .
CDR3 protein: CATSSGNRVPETQYF
CDR3 DNA: TGTGCCACCAGCAGTGGGAACAGGGTTCCGGAGACCCAGTACTTC

V gene: TRBV30
J gene: TRBJ1-4
D gene: .
clone size: .
CDR3 protein: CAPDGGEWGGKTVF
CDR3 DNA: TGTGCCCCCGATGGGGGCGAGTGGGGGGGGAAAACTGTTTTT

V gene: TRBV7-9
J gene: TRBJ1-2
D gene: TRBD1
clone size: .
CDR3 protein: CASSSYRGDYGYTF
CDR3 DNA: TGTGCCAGCAGCTCTTACAGGGGCGACTATGGCTACACCTTC

V gene: TRBV2
J gene: TRBJ2-5
D gene: TRBD1
clone size: .
CDR3 protein: CATGGQGAETQYF
CDR3 DNA: TGTGCCACCGGGGGACAGGGGGCCGAGACCCAGTACTTC

V gene: TRBV7-9
J gene: TRBJ2-6
D gene: .
clone size: .
CDR3 protein: CASSFPGSGANVLTF
CDR3 DNA: TGTGCCAGCAGCTTCCCAGGCTCTGGGGCCAACGTCCTGACTTTC

V gene: TRBV11-2
J gene: TRBJ1-2
D gene: .
clone size: few
CDR3 protein: CASSLEGSQYGYTF
CDR3 DNA: TGTGCCAGCAGCTTAGAGGGGTCCCAATATGGCTACACCTTC

V gene: TRBV5-1
J gene: TRBJ2-2
D gene: .
clone size: .
CDR3 protein: CASSLVAGNKAGELFF
CDR3 DNA: TGCGCCAGCAGCTTGGTCGCAGGGAATAAGGCCGGGGAGCTGTTTTTT

V gene: TRBV5-1
J gene: TRBJ1-1
D gene: .
clone size: .
CDR3 protein: CASSSGQTNTEAFF
CDR3 DNA: TGCGCCAGCAGCTCCGGACAGACGAACACTGAAGCTTTCTTT

V gene: TRBV6-5
J gene: TRBJ2-1
D gene: TRBD1
clone size: .
CDR3 protein: CASSFRKTGGNEQFF
CDR3 DNA: TGTGCCAGCAGTTTTCGGAAAACAGGGGGCAATGAGCAGTTCTTC

V gene: TRBV14
J gene: TRBJ2-2
D gene: TRBD1
clone size: .
CDR3 protein: CASSAQGQSTGELFF
CDR3 DNA: TGTGCCAGCAGCGCCCAGGGACAGTCGACCGGGGAGCTGTTTTTT

V gene: TRBV7-3
J gene: TRBJ1-2
D gene: TRBD1
clone size: few
CDR3 protein: CASSNRGGYGYTF
CDR3 DNA: TGTGCCAGCAGCAACAGGGGTGGCTATGGCTACACCTTC

V gene: TRBV7-3
J gene: TRBJ1-3
D gene: .
clone size: .
CDR3 protein: CASSATAGNTIYF
CDR3 DNA: TGTGCCAGCAGCGCGACAGCTGGAAACACCATATATTTT

V gene: TRBV6-5
J gene: TRBJ1-2
D gene: .
clone size: .
CDR3 protein: CASTSLGSGLYGYTF
CDR3 DNA: TGTGCCAGCACCTCGTTAGGGTCGGGACTCTATGGCTACACCTTC

V gene: TRBV7-9
J gene: TRBJ1-1
D gene: .
clone size: .
CDR3 protein: CASSLAGALSEAFF
CDR3 DNA: TGTGCCAGCAGCTTAGCAGGGGCTCTATCTGAAGCTTTCTTT

V gene: TRBV6-5
J gene: TRBJ1-2
D gene: .
clone size: once
CDR3 protein: CASSQTGVNYGYTF
CDR3 DNA: TGTGCCAGCAGTCAGACAGGAGTCAACTATGGCTACACCTTC

V gene: TRBV7-9
J gene: TRBJ2-1
D gene: TRBD2
clone size: once
CDR3 protein: CACLGGNEQFF
CDR3 DNA: TGTGCCTGCCTGGGAGGGAATGAGCAGTTCTTC

V gene: TRBV19
J gene: TRBJ1-1
D gene: .
clone size: .
CDR3 protein: CASKTGTEAFF
CDR3 DNA: TGTGCCAGTAAAACAGGAACCGAAGCTTTCTTT

V gene: TRBV2
J gene: TRBJ1-4
D gene: .
clone size: .
CDR3 protein: CASRTTATNEKLFF
CDR3 DNA: TGTGCCAGCAGGACGACAGCAACTAATGAAAAACTGTTTTTT